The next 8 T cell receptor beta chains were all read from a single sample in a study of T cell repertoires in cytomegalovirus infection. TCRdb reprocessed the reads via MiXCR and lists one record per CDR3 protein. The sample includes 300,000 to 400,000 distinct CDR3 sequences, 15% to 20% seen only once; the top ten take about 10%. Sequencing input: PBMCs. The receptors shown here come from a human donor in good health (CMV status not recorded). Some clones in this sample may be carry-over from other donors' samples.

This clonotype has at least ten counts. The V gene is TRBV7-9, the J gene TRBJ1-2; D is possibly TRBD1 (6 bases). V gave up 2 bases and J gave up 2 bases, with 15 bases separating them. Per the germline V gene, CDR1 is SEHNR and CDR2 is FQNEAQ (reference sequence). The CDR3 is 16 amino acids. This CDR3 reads CASSLWGTPTNYGYTF. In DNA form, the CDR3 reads TGTGCCAGCAGCTTATGGGGGACACCAACCAACTATGGCTACACCTTC.

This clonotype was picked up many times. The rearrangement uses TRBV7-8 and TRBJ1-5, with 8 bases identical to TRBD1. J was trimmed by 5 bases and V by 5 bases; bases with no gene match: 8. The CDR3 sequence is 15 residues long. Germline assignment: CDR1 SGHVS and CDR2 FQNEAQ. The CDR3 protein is CASSNGQGEHQPQHF. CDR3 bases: TGTGCCAGCAGCAACGGACAGGGAGAACATCAGCCCCAGCATTTT.

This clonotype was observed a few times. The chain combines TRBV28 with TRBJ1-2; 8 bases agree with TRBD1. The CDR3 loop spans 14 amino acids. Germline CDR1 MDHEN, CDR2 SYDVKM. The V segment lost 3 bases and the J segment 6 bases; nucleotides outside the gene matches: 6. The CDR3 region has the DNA TGTGCCAGCAGTTTGGACAGGGCCCTCGATGGCTACACCTTC. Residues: CASSLDRALDGYTF.

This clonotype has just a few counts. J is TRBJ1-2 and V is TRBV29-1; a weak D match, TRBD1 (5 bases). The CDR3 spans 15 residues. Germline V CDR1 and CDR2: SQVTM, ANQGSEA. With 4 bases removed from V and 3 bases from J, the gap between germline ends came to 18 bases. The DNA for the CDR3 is TGCAGCGTTGGAGCGGGGACGGTATTAGACTATGGCTACACCTTC. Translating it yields CSVGAGTVLDYGYTF.

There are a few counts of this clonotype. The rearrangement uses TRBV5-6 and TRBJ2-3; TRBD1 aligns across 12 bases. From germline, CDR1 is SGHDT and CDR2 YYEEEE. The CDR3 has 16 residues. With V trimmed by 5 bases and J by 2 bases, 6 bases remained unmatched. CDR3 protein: CASSPGTGGLTDTQYF. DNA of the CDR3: TGTGCCAGCAGTCCCGGGACAGGGGGCCTCACAGATACGCAGTATTTT.

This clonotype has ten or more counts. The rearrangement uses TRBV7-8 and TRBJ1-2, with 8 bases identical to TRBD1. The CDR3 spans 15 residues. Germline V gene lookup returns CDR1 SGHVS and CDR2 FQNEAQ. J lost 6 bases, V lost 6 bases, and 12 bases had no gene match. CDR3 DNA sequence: TGTGCCAGCAGGGAAGCAGGGGGCCCCATCGATGGCTACACCTTC. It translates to CASREAGGPIDGYTF.

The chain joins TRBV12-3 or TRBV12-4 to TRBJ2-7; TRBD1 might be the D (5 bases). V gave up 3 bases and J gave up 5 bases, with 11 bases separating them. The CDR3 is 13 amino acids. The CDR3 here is CASSFSREDEQYF. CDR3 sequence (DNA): TGTGCCAGCAGTTTTAGCAGGGAAGACGAGCAGTACTTC.

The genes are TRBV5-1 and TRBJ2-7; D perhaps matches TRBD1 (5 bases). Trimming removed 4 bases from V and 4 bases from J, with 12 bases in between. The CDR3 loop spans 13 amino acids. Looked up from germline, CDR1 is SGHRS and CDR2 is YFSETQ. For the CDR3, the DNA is TGCGCCAGCAGCCAACCAGGGATATACGAGCAGTACTTC. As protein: CASSQPGIYEQYF.